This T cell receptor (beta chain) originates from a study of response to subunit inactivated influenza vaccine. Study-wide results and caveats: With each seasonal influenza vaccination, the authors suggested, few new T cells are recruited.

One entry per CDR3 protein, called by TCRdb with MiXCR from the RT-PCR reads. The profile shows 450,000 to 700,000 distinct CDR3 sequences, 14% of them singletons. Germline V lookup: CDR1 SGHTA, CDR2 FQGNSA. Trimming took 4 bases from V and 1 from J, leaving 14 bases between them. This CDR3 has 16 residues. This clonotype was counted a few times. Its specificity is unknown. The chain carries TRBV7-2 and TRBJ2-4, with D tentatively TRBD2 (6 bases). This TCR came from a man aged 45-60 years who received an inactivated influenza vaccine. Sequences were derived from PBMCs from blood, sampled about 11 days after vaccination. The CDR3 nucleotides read TGTGCCAGCAGCTGGGACGGGGGTGGTGCCAAAAACATTCAGTACTTC. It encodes CASSWDGGGAKNIQYF.